This is a list of T cell receptor beta chains from one sample in a study of memory CD4+ T cells and cytomegalovirus serostatus. Here immunoSEQ multiplex PCR was the method, and the copy in TCRdb shows in-frame clones only, minus some. The sample contains about 41,000 clones, 79% of which appear only once. Source material: memory CD4+ T cells from blood. All receptors come from an adult in good health and CMV-seronegative. Each CDR3 is given with its conserved first and last residue. D genes are given only for firm matches. Only some rows state a clone size, as once, few, many or a class for expanded clones.

V,J,size,D,DNA,CDR3
TRBV25-1,TRBJ1-2,-,TRBD1,TGTGCCAGCAGTGAACCCGAGACAGGGCGCTATGGCTACACCTTC,CASSEPETGRYGYTF
TRBV5-8,TRBJ2-4,-,-,TGTGCCAGCAGCTTGGGGAGTCGCGGCAACATTCAGTACTTC,CASSLGSRGNIQYF
TRBV30,TRBJ1-1,-,TRBD1,TGTGCCTGGAGTTTCGGGACAGGGGGCGGGGGCACTGAAGCTTTCTTT,CAWSFGTGGGGTEAFF
TRBV29-1,TRBJ2-1,-,-,TGCAGTGGGGTGGAGACAAATGAGCAGTTCTTC,CSGVETNEQFF
TRBV7-2,TRBJ2-3,-,TRBD1,TGTGCCAGCAGCTCGGACAGGGGTACAGATACGCAGTATTTT,CASSSDRGTDTQYF
TRBV5-4,TRBJ2-5,-,-,TGTGCCAGCAGCTTGGTACAGGGAGGGGAGACCCAGTACTTC,CASSLVQGGETQYF
TRBV6-1,TRBJ2-4,-,-,TGTGCCAGCAGTGAGGCGTCAGCCAAAAACATTCAGTACTTC,CASSEASAKNIQYF
TRBV27,TRBJ2-7,-,-,TGTGCCAGCAGTTTATGGGGGAGGGAGCAGTACTTC,CASSLWGREQYF
TRBV7-2,TRBJ2-7,-,-,TGTGCCAGCAGCTTAGAGGTCAGGGGCGAGCAGTACTTC,CASSLEVRGEQYF
TRBV7-9,TRBJ1-2,-,TRBD1,TGTGCCAGCAGCCCCAGGCGGGGACAGGCGAACTATGGCTACACCTTC,CASSPRRGQANYGYTF
TRBV30,TRBJ2-3,-,-,TGTGCCTGGAGTGTTTCCGGGACAGATACGCAGTATTTT,CAWSVSGTDTQYF
TRBV7-6,TRBJ2-5,-,TRBD2,TGTGCCAGCAGCTTAGCACTAGCGGCTATAGAGACCCAGTACTTC,CASSLALAAIETQYF
TRBV12-5,TRBJ1-1,-,-,TGTGCTAGTGGTTTGATAGGGGTGCTCCCTGAAGCTTTCTTT,CASGLIGVLPEAFF
TRBV5-3,TRBJ1-1,few,-,TGTGCCAGAAGCAAGAGTCTGCGAGAAGCTTTCTTT,CARSKSLREAFF
TRBV5-1,TRBJ2-5,once,-,TGCGCCAGCAGCTTTAAAGAGACCCAGTACTTC,CASSFKETQYF
TRBV19,TRBJ1-1,-,-,TGTGCCAGTAGGAAACTACAGGCGTTGGGTTCATCGGAAGCTTTCTTT,CASRKLQALGSSEAFF
TRBV7-9,TRBJ1-1,few,-,TGTGCCAGCAGCTTAGGTAAGGGGGTCGCTGAAGCTTTCTTT,CASSLGKGVAEAFF
TRBV7-8,TRBJ2-3,-,-,TGTGCCAGCGCGAGGACAGTTAGCACAGATACGCAGTATTTT,CASARTVSTDTQYF
TRBV29-1,TRBJ1-1,few,TRBD1,TGCAGCGTTAGACAGGGGTTACACACTGAAGCTTTCTTT,CSVRQGLHTEAFF
TRBV7-3,TRBJ1-1,few,-,TGTGCCAGCAGCACAGGAAGGGAAGCTTTCTTT,CASSTGREAFF
TRBV4-1,TRBJ2-3,-,-,TGCGCCAGCAGCCCTAATTGGCGTGGTACAGATACGCAGTATTTT,CASSPNWRGTDTQYF
TRBV6-1,TRBJ1-2,few,-,TGTGCCAGCACGGGACAACCTCCCAATTATGGCTACACCTTC,CASTGQPPNYGYTF
TRBV11-2,TRBJ2-3,-,-,TGTGCCAGCAGCTCCAAGCATACGCAGTATTTT,CASSSKHTQYF
TRBV4-2,TRBJ2-3,once,TRBD2,TGTGCCAGCACCAACCCGGGACTAGCGGGGGCGTCACTCACAGATACGCAGTATTTT,CASTNPGLAGASLTDTQYF
TRBV7-9,TRBJ1-1,-,-,TGTGCCAGCAGCTTTGGCCAGGCCACAGCCACTGAAGCTTTCTTT,CASSFGQATATEAFF
TRBV28,TRBJ1-5,-,-,TGTGCCAGCAGTACATCCTCGGGGGCTATATGGCAGCCCCAGCATTTT,CASSTSSGAIWQPQHF
TRBV9,TRBJ2-7,-,-,TGTGCCAGCACCAGGGGGGGGCAATTCTACGAGCAGTACTTC,CASTRGGQFYEQYF
TRBV30,TRBJ2-4,few,TRBD1,TGTGCCTGGAGCTCGGGACAGGGGAGAAACATTCAGTACTTC,CAWSSGQGRNIQYF
TRBV19,TRBJ2-7,-,-,TGTGCCAGTAGTATTCGGTTGGGAGGTCACTACGAGCAGTACTTC,CASSIRLGGHYEQYF
TRBV7-2,TRBJ1-2,once,-,TGTGCCAGCAGCTCCGGCGGGGGCTATGGCTACACCTTC,CASSSGGGYGYTF
TRBV2,TRBJ1-6,-,-,TGTGCCAGCAGTGGGAGGGATGTTAATAATTCACCCCTCCACTTT,CASSGRDVNNSPLHF
TRBV29-1,TRBJ1-4,-,-,TGCAGCGTTGCTCGGACCACAACTAATGAAAAACTGTTTTTT,CSVARTTTNEKLFF
TRBV11-1,TRBJ2-2,-,-,TGTGCCAGCAGCTTGGCATATACGACCGGGGAGCTGTTTTTT,CASSLAYTTGELFF
TRBV2,TRBJ2-1,once,-,TGTGCCAGCAGTGAAGAGGCGGGGCGAGGGAATGAGCAGTTCTTC,CASSEEAGRGNEQFF
TRBV7-9,TRBJ2-5,-,TRBD1,TGTGCCAGCAGCTTGCAGACAGGGCAAGAGACCCAGTACTTC,CASSLQTGQETQYF
TRBV30,TRBJ1-2,-,-,TGTGCCTGGAGTGTTAGAGGGTTTGGCTACACCTTC,CAWSVRGFGYTF
TRBV16,TRBJ2-7,-,-,TGTGCCAGCAGCTTGGGGACCTACGAGCAGTACTTC,CASSLGTYEQYF
TRBV5-8,TRBJ2-1,-,TRBD1,TGTGCCAGCAGCCGCGGAACCGGGACAGGGAACAATGAGCAGTTCTTC,CASSRGTGTGNNEQFF
TRBV30,TRBJ1-2,-,-,TGTGCCTGGAGTCCTGGGAGGCCAGGCCAAACTACGGGCTACACCTTC,CAWSPGRPGQTTGYTF
TRBV18,TRBJ2-1,once,-,TGTGCCAGCTCTCTAGGGCCTATCGAGCAGTTCTTC,CASSLGPIEQFF
TRBV6-6,TRBJ1-6,-,-,TGTGCCAGCGGTGACCCGACAGGACAAAATTCACCCCTCCACTTT,CASGDPTGQNSPLHF
TRBV5-4,TRBJ1-6,-,-,TGTGCCAGCAGCTTGGAGGGCGGCGGGCGTTCACCCCTCCACTTT,CASSLEGGGRSPLHF
TRBV5-6,TRBJ2-5,-,-,TGTGCCAGCAGCTCCAAAATAGGGCGGGGACGGTCTCAAGAGACCCAGTACTTC,CASSSKIGRGRSQETQYF
TRBV4-3,TRBJ1-1,-,-,TGCGCCAGCAGCCAAGATAAGGGATCGGGCACTGAAGCTTTCTTT,CASSQDKGSGTEAFF
TRBV5-1,TRBJ2-5,-,-,TGCGCCAGCAGCTTAGGGGGGTCGGGGGAGACCCAGTACTTC,CASSLGGSGETQYF
TRBV11-3,TRBJ2-2,-,-,TGTGCCAGCAGCTTGACGGGTGGGGAGCTGTTTTTT,CASSLTGGELFF
TRBV5-6,TRBJ2-1,-,-,TGTGCCAGCAGTTCGGATTGGAACAATGAGCAGTTCTTC,CASSSDWNNEQFF
TRBV10-3,TRBJ1-5,-,-,TGTGCCATCAGTGGACAGAACGATCAGCCCCAGCATTTT,CAISGQNDQPQHF
TRBV4-2,TRBJ1-5,few,TRBD1,TGTGCCAGCAGCCAAGGACCGAGACAGGGCGTTATAAGCAATCAGCCCCAGCATTTT,CASSQGPRQGVISNQPQHF
TRBV9,TRBJ1-4,few,TRBD1,TGTGCCAGCAGCCAGACAGGGCGGAGTGAAAAACTGTTTTTT,CASSQTGRSEKLFF
TRBV6-4,TRBJ2-2,-,-,TGTGCCAGCAGTGACAGGCCGGACGGGGAGCTGTTTTTT,CASSDRPDGELFF
TRBV11-3,TRBJ2-2,once,-,TGTGCCAGCAGTTTGGGACTTTTGAACACCGGGGAGCTGTTTTTT,CASSLGLLNTGELFF
TRBV4-3,TRBJ2-1,-,-,TGCGCCAGCAGCCAAGCCCCGGAGAATTACAATGAGCAGTTCTTC,CASSQAPENYNEQFF
TRBV7-8,TRBJ2-3,-,TRBD2,TGTGCCAGCAGCCAGATTATAGCGGGGAGACTATCTAGCACAGATACGCAGTATTTT,CASSQIIAGRLSSTDTQYF
TRBV28,TRBJ2-1,-,TRBD1,TGTGCCAGCAGAGATCGGGACAGGGGGCCTTACAATGAGCAGTTCTTC,CASRDRDRGPYNEQFF
TRBV5-5,TRBJ1-4,few,-,TGTGCCAGCAGCTTGACCGACACAACTAATGAAAAACTGTTTTTT,CASSLTDTTNEKLFF
TRBV7-2,TRBJ2-1,few,-,TGTGCCAGCAGCCACCCCCACAATGAGCAGTTCTTC,CASSHPHNEQFF